This TCR beta chain appears in the sequencing data of a study of cytomegalovirus exposure and HLA in healthy donors. Overall study findings and caveats: Reportedly, fewer N-insertions than the approximately 600-donor mean appeared in an Asian-associated ancestry cluster in a later analysis.

Unmatched junction bases numbered 8, after V lost 6 bases and J lost 7 bases. Germline values: CDR1 MNHEY, CDR2 SVGAGI. This CDR3 comprises 13 residues. Worth noting for this clone: The antigen remains undetermined.

Use of 60 Vbeta and 13 Jbeta primers characterized the PCR. The protocol was immunoSEQ multiplex PCR, while the TCRdb copy is restricted to in-frame clones and leaves out a portion. The table has approximately 140,000 clones, about 60% seen once. This chain connects TRBV6-5 to TRBJ2-7; 8 positions match TRBD1. Sequencing was carried out using PBMCs. The TCR was taken from a woman aged 55-69 years in good health and CMV-seropositive. The CDR3 nucleotides are TGTGCCAGCAGCCCGGACAGGGCGATAGAGCAGTACTTC. As protein: CASSPDRAIEQYF.